This TCR beta chain stems from a study of blood T cell repertoires in COVID-19. The wider study: Researchers got acute and convalescent COVID-19 samples from the United States, Italy and Spain. Nucleic acid was either cDNA or gDNA, and it came from T cells, B-cell-depleted T cells, or PBMCs.

The CDR3 runs 18 residues. V was shortened by 4 bases and J by 0 bases, with 19 bases between the two germline ends. Germline assignment: CDR1 SGHRS and CDR2 YFSETQ. Original methodology: Estimates of nucleated cell counts were drawn from the amplification of reference gene primers. Using immunoSEQ multiplex PCR, the repertoire was profiled, and TCRdb retains in-frame clones only, with some absent. The V and J calls and clone size were taken over from that table, and D and trimming were inferred from the DNA. In the table there are hundreds of thousands of clones, more than 80% of which are singletons. One Seattle source followed patients from active infection through their disease course.

The sample comprised peripheral blood. The receptor was isolated from a woman at least 80 years old with COVID-19, enrolled during active disease. V usage is TRBV5-1 and J usage is TRBJ2-2; D perhaps matches TRBD2 (8 bases). CDR3 sequence (DNA): TGCGCCAGCAGCCCGGGAGGGACAGCTACGTCGAACACCGGGGAGCTGTTTTTT. The encoded protein is CASSPGGTATSNTGELFF.